This T cell receptor (beta chain) was identified in a study of primary melanoma T cells and metastatic recurrence (dated by TCRdb to about 2020). Regarding the complete study: A total of around 210 primary melanomas made up the cohort, all of stage T2 to T4 and more than 1 mm thick. The study examined whether T-cell fraction and T-cell repertoire clonality in primary melanoma tumors predicted patient outcome. The sequencing-derived T-cell fraction was compared with histopathological grading of tumor-infiltrating lymphocytes. The T-cell fraction measured by TCR beta sequencing was weighed against progression-free survival, the clinical outcome chosen for the comparison. The research as a whole found: An effective T-cell-mediated antitumor response in primary melanoma was presented by the authors only as a suggestion rather than as a demonstrated mechanism. Reportedly, adding T-cell fraction to tumor thickness improved progression-free survival prediction more than adding any other histopathological variable did. Protection appeared to be conferred by a T-cell fraction above 20% regardless of ulceration status, mitotic rate or nodal disease. Progression-free survival was reportedly predicted by the tumor T-cell fraction independently of age, mitotic rate, ulceration and thickness.

Patients had primary melanoma that had been surgically resected and was considered potentially curable but at risk of metastatic recurrence. About this clone itself: Its binding antigen is unknown. An end of the junction differs from the germline gene, which may be a read error.

The germline V gene (reference sequence) yields LNHNV for CDR1 and YYDKDF for CDR2. The CDR3, cysteine through phenylalanine, is 15 amino acids long. The kept DNA is CDR3 alone, 45 bases in frame from the first base. Library method: the immunoSEQ multiplex PCR assay. Primary melanoma tumor tissue underwent high-throughput sequencing of the T-cell receptor beta chain. As for the authors' bioinformatics: Repertoire analyses included TCRB CDR3 sharing between samples and the distribution of insertions and deletions. The predictive value of the T-cell fraction was ranked against histopathological variables by a gradient-boosted model. TCRdb mirrors the immuneACCESS table, restricted to in-frame sequences. Some clones are absent from its copies; in checked studies, under half trace to an unresolved V gene, and the reason for the others is unknown. V and J calls and clone size are given by that table; D and trimming were obtained from the DNA. For this sample there are approximately 1,000 clones; roughly 87% appear just once. The ten largest make up about 4% of the sample.

This clonotype was sampled from a human donor with melanoma. The chain is encoded by TRBV15 joined to TRBJ2-2; 8 bases in between match TRBD2. Material: melanoma tumor tissue. The DNA sequence reads TGTGCCAGCAGCCCCGGGACTAGTGATACCGGGGAGCTGTTTTTT. It translates as CASSPGTSDTGELFF.